This TCR beta chain was recorded in a study of metastatic and nonmetastatic thyroid tumors (dated by TCRdb to about 2020). Broadly, across the study: Repertoires were compared across peripheral blood and tumor or nodule tissue samples from malignant and benign thyroid patients.

Results and caveats for the whole study, not just this receptor: In both blood and tumor samples, TCR beta diversity was reported to be significantly higher in malignant tumors than in benign nodules.

This clone was picked up a small number of times. Its cognate antigen has yet to be identified. Because it lacks the conserved phenylalanine or tryptophan at the end, this CDR3 is likely a read error. The CDR3 spans 16 residues, counting both ends. Kept here is only the CDR3 DNA, which spans 48 bases and is read in frame from base 1. Trimming costs V 6 bases and J 2 bases, and their ends lie 17 bases apart. As encoded in the germline V gene, CDR1 is MNHNS while CDR2 is SASEGT. No treatment had been received by any patient before thyroid surgery. Using T-cell receptor beta sequencing, the researchers looked back retrospectively at clinical samples from patients, gathered between about 2012 and 2019. Library preparation employed PCR. Sequencing was carried out with an Illumina HiSeq 4000. High-throughput sequencing was used to profile the TCR beta-chain CDR3 region of each patient. On the authors' methods: The researchers built a classifier to tell apart papillary thyroid cancer patients with distant metastasis, based on CDR3 differences among clinicopathological groups. The Shannon index was used to measure repertoire diversity, and the Morisita-Horn index was used to measure how similar tumor and blood repertoires were. TCRdb applied fastp at Q25 and MiXCR to the public reads, then kept only in-frame beta chains. TCRdb, not the authors, supplied the V and J calls. The sample table contains tens of thousands of clones; only one count was recorded for approximately 20% of them. The top ten hold around 4.4% of the sample.

Material for sequencing was adjacent normal tissue. This receptor chain uses TRBV6-1 and TRBJ1-5; a tentative D match to TRBD1 spans 6 bases. This TCR was recovered from a female donor with papillary thyroid cancer or a benign thyroid nodule (not recorded which). Some clones in this sample may be carry-over from other donors' samples. The CDR3 has the sequence CASSPPVQGGNQPQHS. The base sequence is TGTGCCAGCAGCCCCCCAGTACAGGGAGGCAATCAGCCCCAGCATTCT.